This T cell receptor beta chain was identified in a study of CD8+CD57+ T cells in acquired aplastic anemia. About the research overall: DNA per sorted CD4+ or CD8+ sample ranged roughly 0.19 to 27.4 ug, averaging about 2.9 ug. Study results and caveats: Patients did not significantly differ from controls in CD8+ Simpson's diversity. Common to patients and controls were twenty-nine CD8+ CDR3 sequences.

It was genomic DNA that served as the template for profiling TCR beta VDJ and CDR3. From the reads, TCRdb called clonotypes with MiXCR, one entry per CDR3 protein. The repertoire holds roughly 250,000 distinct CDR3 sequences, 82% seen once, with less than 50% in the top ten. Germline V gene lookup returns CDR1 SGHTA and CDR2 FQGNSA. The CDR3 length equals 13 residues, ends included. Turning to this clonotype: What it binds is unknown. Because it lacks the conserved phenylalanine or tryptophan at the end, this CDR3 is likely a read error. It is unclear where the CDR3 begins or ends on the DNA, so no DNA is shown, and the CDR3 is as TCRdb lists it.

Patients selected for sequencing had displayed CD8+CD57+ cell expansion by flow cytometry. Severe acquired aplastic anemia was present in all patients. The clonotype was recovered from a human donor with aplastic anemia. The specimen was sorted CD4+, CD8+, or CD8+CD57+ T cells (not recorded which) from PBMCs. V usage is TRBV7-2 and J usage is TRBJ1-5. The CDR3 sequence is CASSLEGQRPSTS.